This entry lists 32 T cell receptor beta chains sequenced from one sample in a study of T cells in Graves' hyperthyroidism and ophthalmopathy. The investigators amplified TCR beta CDR3 regions from RNA transcripts. Initially, a first-round RT-PCR of the TCR CDR3 employed the HTBI primer set. From the multiplex PCR reads, TCRdb called clonotypes with MiXCR, one entry per CDR3 protein. Of 450,000 to 700,000 distinct CDR3 sequences in the sample, under 60% are singletons; the top ten hold roughly 19%. The sample comprised peripheral blood or thyroid tissue (not recorded which). The receptors come from an adult woman with Graves' disease, either hyperthyroidism or ophthalmopathy (not recorded which).

CDR3 DNA: TGTGCCAGCAGAGTGACGGGGAACACCGGGGAGCTGTTTTTT. Translation: CASRVTGNTGELFF. This rearrangement joins TRBV2 to TRBJ2-2; D remains unclear. This CDR3 spans 14 amino acids. Germline CDR1 SNHLY, CDR2 FYNNEI. Trimming stripped 6 bases from V and 1 base from J, with 9 bases between.

The chain links TRBV7-9 to TRBJ1-5; TRBD1 aligns across 11 bases. There are 13 residues in the CDR3. The germline V gene has CDR1 SEHNR and CDR2 FQNEAQ (reference sequence). The trim removed 4 bases at V and 14 bases at J, leaving 7 bases unmatched. CDR3 bases: TGTGCCAGCAGCTCGGGACAGGGGGGGCACGAGCATTTT. Translated, it gives CASSSGQGGHEHF.

To note about this clonotype: Germline and junction disagree at one end, which may indicate a read error. The chain links TRBV11-2 to TRBJ2-7; D tentatively reads TRBD1 or TRBD2 (5 bases each). CDR3 size: 15 residues. The V gene's germline CDR1 is SGHAT and CDR2 FQNNGV. CDR3 DNA sequence: TGTGCCAGCAGCTTAGTTGGGACGGGGTCATACGACCAGTACTTC. As protein: CASSLVGTGSYDQYF. The full variable domain, rest sourced from reference TRBV11-2 and TRBJ2-7, is EAGVAQSPRYKIIEKRQSVAFWCNPISGHATLYWYQQILGQGPKLLIQFQNNGVVDDSQLPKDRFSAERLKGVDSTLKIQPAKLEDSAVYLCASSLVGTGSYDQYFGPGTRLTVT.

This clonotype was found many times. The chain links TRBV12-3 or TRBV12-4 to TRBJ1-5; 7 bases align to TRBD1. V shed 6 bases and J 2 bases; nucleotides not matched to a gene: 10. The CDR3 contains 16 residues. CDR3 region: CASSHDRDFGNQPQHF. The CDR3 nucleotides are TGTGCCAGCAGCCATGACAGGGACTTTGGCAATCAGCCCCAGCATTTT.

This clonotype was counted many times. The chain combines TRBV7-6 with TRBJ2-7; TRBD1 matches 7 bases. The J segment lost 6 bases and the V segment lost 1 base, leaving 9 bases of the junction unmatched. This CDR3 is built from 15 residues. Germline CDR1 is SGHVS and CDR2 is FNYEAQ. The CDR3 reads CASSLEQGGMGEQYF. The CDR3 nucleotides are TGTGCCAGCAGCTTAGAACAAGGGGGCATGGGCGAGCAGTACTTC. The variable domain in full, completed from reference TRBV7-6 and TRBJ2-7, reads GAGVSQSPRYKVTKRGQDVALRCDPISGHVSLYWYRQALGQGPEFLTYFNYEAQQDKSGLPNDRFSAERPEGSISTLTIQRTEQRDSAMYRCASSLEQGGMGEQYFGPGTRLTVT.

This clonotype was observed a few times. The J gene is TRBJ2-2, the V gene TRBV6-2 or TRBV6-3; no firm D call. Germline V gene lookup returns CDR1 MNHEY and CDR2 SVGEGT. With 4 bases removed from V and 6 bases from J, the gap between germline ends came to 15 bases. This CDR3 region has 15 residues. The CDR3 DNA is TGTGCCAGCAGTTTTGGGCCCCTGGGATCCGGGGAGCTGTTTTTT. Translating it yields CASSFGPLGSGELFF.

The chain employs TRBV19 and TRBJ1-2; D unresolved. The CDR3 has 15 amino acids. Trimming left V 3 bases short and J 5 bases short, with 16 bases between. The V gene's germline CDR1 is LNHDA and CDR2 SQIVND (reference sequence). CDR3 in amino acids: CASSIYGGFGYGYTF. In DNA form, the CDR3 reads TGTGCCAGTAGTATCTACGGCGGGTTTGGATATGGCTACACCTTC.

This clonotype has ten or more counts. The chain recombines TRBV7-9 with TRBJ1-6; D may be TRBD1 (5 bases). This CDR3 contains 16 residues. Per germline, CDR1 SEHNR and CDR2 FQNEAQ (reference sequence). V lost 5 bases and J 0 bases, leaving 11 bases between the germline ends. The CDR3 sequence: CASSRDSSSYNSPLHF. As DNA, the CDR3 is TGTGCCAGCAGCCGGGACTCTAGCTCCTATAATTCACCCCTCCACTTT.

This clonotype has a count of ten or more. The rearrangement uses TRBV7-3 and TRBJ1-1; 8 bases map to TRBD1. Germline CDR1 reads SGHTA; CDR2 reads FQGTGA. This CDR3 is 13 amino acids long. Trimming cost V 5 bases and J 4 bases; bases outside gene matches: 3. CDR3 sequence: CASSATGGTEAFF. CDR3 sequence (DNA): TGTGCCAGCAGCGCAACAGGGGGCACTGAAGCTTTCTTT.

Details on this clonotype: One junction end disagrees with the germline gene, perhaps due to a read error. The V and J genes are TRBV7-9 and TRBJ1-5; D is uncertain. Germline V lookup: CDR1 SEHNR, CDR2 FQNEAQ (reference sequence). The CDR3 contains 15 residues. Here the CDR3 DNA reads TGTGCCAGAAGCCCCCGACTGGATAGCAATCAGCCCCAACATTTT. Residues: CARSPRLDSNQPQHF.

The chain couples TRBV2 to TRBJ2-5; possible D gene TRBD2, 6 bases. The CDR3 extends over 15 amino acids. The V gene lost 2 bases and the J gene lost 5 bases, with 15 bases spanning the gap. CDR1 and CDR2 from the germline V gene are SNHLY and FYNNEI. The chain's CDR3 is CASSESGEAGETQYF. DNA for the CDR3: TGTGCCAGCAGTGAATCGGGGGAGGCGGGGGAGACCCAGTACTTC.

This sequence joins TRBV7-1 and TRBJ2-5; 10 bases match TRBD2. TRBV7-1 is assigned to the ORF class and has an uncertain function. The trim removed 3 bases at V and 2 bases at J, leaving 6 bases unmatched. The CDR3 length is 16 residues. CDR3 coding DNA: TGTGCCAGCAGCTCCCGGACTAGCGGAAGTCAAGAGACCCAGTACTTC. Encoded protein: CASSSRTSGSQETQYF.

V is TRBV7-9 and J is TRBJ2-7; TRBD1 is a possible D gene (7 bases). The CDR3 is 14 amino acids. Per germline, CDR1 SEHNR and CDR2 FQNEAQ (reference sequence). V was shortened by 8 bases and J by 2 bases, with 16 bases between the two germline ends. The CDR3 region has the DNA TGTGCCAGCGTCCCGGGGGACAGAGCCTACGAGCAGTACTTC. Translated, it gives CASVPGDRAYEQYF.

The V call is TRBV7-6, the J call TRBJ1-2; D remains unclear. Germline loops: CDR1 SGHVS, CDR2 FNYEAQ. V was trimmed by 5 bases and J by 7 bases, leaving 11 bases between them. CDR3 size: 12 residues. In nucleotides, the CDR3 is TGTGCCAGCAGCCCCGGACCCGGTGGCTACACCTTC. It yields the protein CASSPGPGGYTF.

V and J are TRBV20-1 and TRBJ2-7; 8 positions match TRBD1. J gave up 3 bases and V 7 bases, and 8 bases lay outside the gene matches. The germline V gene encodes CDR1 DFQATT and CDR2 SNEGSKA (reference sequence). The CDR3 spans 13 residues. CDR3 in amino acids: CSGNSGGIYEQYF. CDR3 bases: TGCAGTGGAAACTCAGGGGGCATCTACGAGCAGTACTTC.

This clonotype has ten or more counts. The chain joins TRBV5-1 to TRBJ2-5; D remains unclear. This CDR3 comprises 14 residues. The germline gives CDR1 SGHRS, CDR2 YFSETQ. Trimming shortened V by 0 bases and J by 7 bases, and 13 bases separated the two germline ends. CDR3 amino acids: CASSLDGRVGTQYF. CDR3 in DNA: TGCGCCAGCAGCTTGGACGGGCGAGTGGGGACCCAGTACTTC.

This clonotype was picked up one time. This CDR3 is CASQQGYTEAFF. DNA for the CDR3: TGTGCCAGCCAACAGGGATACACTGAAGCTTTCTTT. This rearrangement joins TRBV27 to TRBJ1-1, with D perhaps TRBD1 (6 bases). In germline, CDR1 is MNHEY, CDR2 SMNVEV (reference sequence). The CDR3 length is 12 residues. Trimming shortened V by 8 bases and J by 3 bases, and 10 bases separated the two germline ends.

V gene TRBV15 combines with J gene TRBJ1-6, with a possible D match to TRBD1 (6 bases). Germline values: CDR1 LNHNV, CDR2 YYDKDF (reference sequence). CDR3 length equals 15 residues. V was trimmed by 5 bases and J by 9 bases, leaving 17 bases between them. The CDR3 nucleotides read TGTGCCACCAGCGCTCTCGCAGGGGCAATTTCACCCCTCCACTTT. Translated: CATSALAGAISPLHF.

This clonotype has at least ten counts. This chain connects TRBV20-1 to TRBJ1-5, with a possible D match to TRBD1 (6 bases). Germline V gives CDR1 DFQATT, CDR2 SNEGSKA (reference sequence). Between the trimmed V and J ends, which lost 6 bases and 5 bases, there was a span of 17 bases. CDR3 length: 14 residues. The CDR3 bases are TGCAGTGCCAGGGGCAGGGGCCCCTATCAGCCCCAGCATTTT. It is translated as CSARGRGPYQPQHF.

This clonotype has only one observation. The CDR3 DNA reads TGTGCCAGCAGCACAGACAGGGGGTGGAGCACCGGGGAGCTGTTTTTT. It yields the protein CASSTDRGWSTGELFF. The chain links TRBV11-2 to TRBJ2-2; the match to TRBD1 covers 9 bases. This CDR3 has 16 amino acids. Germline assignment: CDR1 SGHAT and CDR2 FQNNGV. Trimming took 5 bases from V and 4 from J; bases not matched to a gene: 8.

This clonotype showed up many times. This rearrangement joins TRBV20-1 to TRBJ2-5; D gene unclear. CDR1 is DFQATT and CDR2 is SNEGSKA in the germline V gene (reference sequence). The CDR3 is 14 residues long. V gave up 5 bases and J gave up 3 bases, with 16 bases separating them. The CDR3 spells CSASRWPQEETQYF. CDR3 nucleotides: TGCAGTGCTTCCCGTTGGCCGCAAGAAGAGACCCAGTACTTC.

This clonotype was counted a single time. A single base separates this from a much larger clone, so it may be a read error. The V and J genes are TRBV6-6 and TRBJ1-5, with 8 bases that match TRBD1. V dropped 6 bases and J dropped 9; count of bases not matched to a gene: 13. The CDR3 is 15 amino acids. Germline lookup yields CDR1 MNHNY and CDR2 SVGAGI (reference sequence). The CDR3 DNA reads as TGTGCCAGCAGCTGCCCAGGACAGGGTGATGGGCCCCAGCATTTT. It specifies CASSCPGQGDGPQHF.

In its sample, this clonotype was seen many times. The chain employs TRBV10-3 and TRBJ1-1; 7 bases align to TRBD1. Germline-derived CDR1 and CDR2 are ENHRY and SYGVKD. The CDR3 contains 14 residues. With 11 bases clipped from V and 0 bases from J, the junction kept 9 bases outside the gene matches. The CDR3 DNA reads TGTGCCTCAGGACAGGCAGACATGAACACTGAAGCTTTCTTT. It encodes CASGQADMNTEAFF.

In its sample, this clonotype was seen many times. This chain uses TRBV28 with TRBJ2-5; a possible D gene is TRBD2 (5 bases). Germline loops: CDR1 MDHEN, CDR2 SYDVKM. The V end was cut by 5 bases, the J end by 1 base, with 8 bases between. The CDR3 has 13 amino acids. For the CDR3, the DNA is TGTGCCAGCAGTCGGACTTCCCAAGAGACCCAGTACTTC. This codes for CASSRTSQETQYF.

This clonotype was counted a few times. This chain connects TRBV25-1 to TRBJ1-1; 9 bases line up with TRBD1. V shed 4 bases, J shed 1 base, and the junction held 7 bases outside the gene matches. The CDR3 loop spans 16 amino acids. Per germline, CDR1 MGHDK and CDR2 SYGVNS. DNA of the CDR3: TGTGCCAGCAGTGCCGGGGACAGGGTTTGGAACACTGAAGCTTTCTTT. Translating gives CASSAGDRVWNTEAFF.

The J gene is TRBJ2-5, the V gene TRBV6-1, with D tentatively TRBD2 (5 bases). V was pared by 3 bases and J by 3 bases, with 8 bases between. The CDR3 extends over 13 amino acids. Germline V gene sequence: CDR1 MNHNS, CDR2 SASEGT. In DNA form, the CDR3 reads TGTGCCAGCAGTGAGCAAGCGGAAGAGACCCAGTACTTC. This sequence encodes CASSEQAEETQYF.

The chain carries TRBV2 and TRBJ2-7; TRBD2 agrees at 10 bases. The CDR3 length is 16 residues. V was pared by 6 bases and J by 5 bases, with 13 bases of the junction left unmatched. Germline V gene sequence: CDR1 SNHLY, CDR2 FYNNEI. DNA of the CDR3: TGTGCCAGCAGCTTATGGGCTAGCGGGAGACGTGACGAGCAGTACTTC. Translation gives CASSLWASGRRDEQYF.

The sample holds many counts of this clonotype. The chain joins TRBV6-5 to TRBJ2-5; 7 bases are a match to TRBD1. Trimming took 4 bases from V and 4 from J; bases not matched to a gene: 6. The CDR3 extends over 14 amino acids. Germline CDR1 and CDR2: MNHEY and SVGAGI. The CDR3 DNA is TGTGCCAGCAGTTCCTCGGGACAGCCAGAGACCCAGTACTTC. As protein: CASSSSGQPETQYF.

This clonotype was recorded many times. J is TRBJ1-2 and V is TRBV10-3, with 7 bases aligning to TRBD1. CDR1 and CDR2 (germline): ENHRY, SYGVKD. The trim removed 4 bases at V and 4 bases at J, leaving 9 bases unmatched. The CDR3 spans 15 residues. The CDR3 reads CAISAAGGPLYGYTF. In DNA form, the CDR3 reads TGTGCCATCAGTGCGGCAGGGGGACCCCTCTATGGCTACACCTTC.

The rearrangement uses TRBV7-9 and TRBJ2-2; TRBD2 aligns across 9 bases. Germline-derived CDR1 and CDR2 are SEHNR and FQNEAQ (reference sequence). This CDR3 has 16 amino acids. The ends lost 5 bases at V and 4 bases at J; junction bases unmatched: 8. This chain's CDR3 is CASSPLAGESTGELFF. The CDR3 nucleotides are TGTGCCAGCAGCCCATTAGCGGGAGAGTCCACCGGGGAGCTGTTTTTT.

This clonotype was seen just once. The rearrangement joins TRBV2 to TRBJ2-7, with no clear D. Trimming pared 4 bases from V and 6 bases from J, leaving 13 bases between. Germline loops: CDR1 SNHLY, CDR2 FYNNEI. CDR3 length equals 13 residues. CDR3 nucleotides: TGTGCCAGCAGTGGGTTGCCCGCCCGCGAGCAGTACTTC. Its translation is CASSGLPAREQYF. Together with reference TRBV2 and TRBJ2-7, the CDR3 gives the full variable domain: EPEVTQTPSHQVTQMGQEVILRCVPISNHLYFYWYRQILGQKVEFLVSFYNNEISEKSEIFDDQFSVERPDGSNFTLKIRSTKLEDSAMYFCASSGLPAREQYFGPGTRLTVT.

This clonotype occurred many times. The V gene is TRBV5-1, the J gene TRBJ2-2; D perhaps matches TRBD1 (6 bases). This CDR3 is built from 14 residues. The ends were cut back, 7 bases at V and 6 bases at J, with 16 bases in the middle. Germline loops: CDR1 SGHRS, CDR2 YFSETQ. This CDR3 is CASGTTITSGELFF. The CDR3 nucleotides are TGCGCCAGCGGGACAACGATAACATCCGGGGAGCTGTTTTTT.